The 3 T cell receptor beta chains listed next were all sequenced from one sample in a study of blood T cells in healthy people across ages. Next came a second PCR, run for about 6 to 11 cycles, which used a sample-barcoded 5' primer along with a J-beta primer mix. TCRdb processed the 5' RACE reads anew with MiXCR; each CDR3 protein has one entry. The sample gives about 1,400,000 distinct CDR3 sequences, around 42% of which show up once; approximately 7.9% is in the top ten. What was sequenced was blood. The source is a woman younger than 30 in good health.

The chain carries TRBV9 and TRBJ2-3, with 9 bases identical to TRBD1. Germline values: CDR1 SGDLS, CDR2 YYNGEE. After removal of 4 bases from V and 3 bases from J, the junction contained 12 bases not matched to a gene. CDR3 size: 17 residues. CDR3 sequence (DNA): TGTGCCAGCAGCCCCCGGGACAGGGCAAGAGCAACAGATACGCAGTATTTT. This gives the protein CASSPRDRARATDTQYF.

The chain carries TRBV4-1 and TRBJ2-1; no reliable D call. The CDR3 is made up of 12 amino acids. V was pared by 1 base and J by 13 bases, with 11 bases between. The germline CDR1 and CDR2 sequences are MGHRA and YSYEKL. The DNA of the CDR3 is TGCGCCAGCAGCCAAGGAATCGGAGCTCAGTTCTTC. This translates into CASSQGIGAQFF.

This chain links TRBV12-3 or TRBV12-4 with TRBJ1-2, with 8 bases lining up with TRBD1. V dropped 8 bases and J dropped 0; count of bases not matched to a gene: 5. The CDR3 length is 14 residues. The CDR3 bases are TGTGCCAGCGGTGACAGGGGACCTAACTATGGCTACACCTTC. This encodes CASGDRGPNYGYTF.